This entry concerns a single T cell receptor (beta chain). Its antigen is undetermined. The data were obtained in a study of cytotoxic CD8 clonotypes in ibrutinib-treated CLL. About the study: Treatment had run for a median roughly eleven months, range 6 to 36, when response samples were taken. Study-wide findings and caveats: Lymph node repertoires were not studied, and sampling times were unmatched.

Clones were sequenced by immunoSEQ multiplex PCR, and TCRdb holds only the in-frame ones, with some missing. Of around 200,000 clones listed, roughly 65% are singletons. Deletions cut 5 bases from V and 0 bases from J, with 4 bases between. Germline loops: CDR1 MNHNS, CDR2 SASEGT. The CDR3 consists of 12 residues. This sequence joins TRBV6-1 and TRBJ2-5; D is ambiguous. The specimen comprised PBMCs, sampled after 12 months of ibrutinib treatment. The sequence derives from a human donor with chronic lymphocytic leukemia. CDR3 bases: TGTGCCAGCAGTTCTTACCAAGAGACCCAGTACTTC. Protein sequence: CASSSYQETQYF.